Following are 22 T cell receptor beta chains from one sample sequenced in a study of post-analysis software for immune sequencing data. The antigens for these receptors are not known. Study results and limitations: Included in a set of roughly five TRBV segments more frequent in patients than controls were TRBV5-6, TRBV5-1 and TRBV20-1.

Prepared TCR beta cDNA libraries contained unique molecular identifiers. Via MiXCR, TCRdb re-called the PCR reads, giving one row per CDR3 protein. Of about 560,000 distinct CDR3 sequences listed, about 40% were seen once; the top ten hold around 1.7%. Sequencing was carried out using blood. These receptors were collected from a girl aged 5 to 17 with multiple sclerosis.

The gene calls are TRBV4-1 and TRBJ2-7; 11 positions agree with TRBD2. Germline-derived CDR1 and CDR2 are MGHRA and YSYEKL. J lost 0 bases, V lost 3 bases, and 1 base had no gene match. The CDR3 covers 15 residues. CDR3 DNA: TGCGCCAGCAGCCATAGCGGGAGGGCCTCCTACGAGCAGTACTTC. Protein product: CASSHSGRASYEQYF.

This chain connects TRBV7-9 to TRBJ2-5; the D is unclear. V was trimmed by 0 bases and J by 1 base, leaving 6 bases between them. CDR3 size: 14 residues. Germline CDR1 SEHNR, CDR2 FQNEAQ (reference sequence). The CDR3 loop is CASSLALLQETQYF. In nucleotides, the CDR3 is TGTGCCAGCAGCTTAGCACTACTCCAAGAGACCCAGTACTTC. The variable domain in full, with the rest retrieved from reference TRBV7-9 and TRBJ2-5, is DTGVSQNPRHKITKRGQNVTFRCDPISEHNRLYWYRQTLGQGPEFLTYFQNEAQLEKSRLLSDRFSAERPKGSFSTLEIQRTEQGDSAMYLCASSLALLQETQYFGPGTRLLVL.

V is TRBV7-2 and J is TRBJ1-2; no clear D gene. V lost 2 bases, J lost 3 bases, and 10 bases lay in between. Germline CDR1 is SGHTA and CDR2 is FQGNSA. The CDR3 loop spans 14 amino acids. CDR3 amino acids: CASSLQTDHYGYTF. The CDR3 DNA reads TGTGCCAGCAGCTTACAAACAGATCACTATGGCTACACCTTC.

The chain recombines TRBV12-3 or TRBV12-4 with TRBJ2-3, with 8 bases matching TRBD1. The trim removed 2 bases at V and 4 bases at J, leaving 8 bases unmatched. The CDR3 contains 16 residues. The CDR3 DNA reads TGTGCCAGCAGTTTAAGGGGCAGGGGGCATGCAGATACGCAGTATTTT. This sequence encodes CASSLRGRGHADTQYF.

The CDR3: CASSFTGVPATGELFF. The CDR3 DNA follows: TGTGCCAGCAGCTTTACGGGGGTCCCAGCGACCGGGGAGCTGTTTTTT. This chain joins TRBV7-2 and TRBJ2-2; D is perhaps TRBD2 (6 bases). The CDR3 consists of 16 residues. Trimming took 3 bases from V and 5 from J, leaving 16 bases between them. In germline, CDR1 is SGHTA, CDR2 FQGNSA. Full variable domain (outside the CDR3, taken from reference TRBV7-2 and TRBJ2-2): GAGVSQSPSNKVTEKGKDVELRCDPISGHTALYWYRQSLGQGLEFLIYFQGNSAPDKSGLPSDRFSAERTGGSVSTLTIQRTQQEDSAVYLCASSFTGVPATGELFFGEGSRLTVL.

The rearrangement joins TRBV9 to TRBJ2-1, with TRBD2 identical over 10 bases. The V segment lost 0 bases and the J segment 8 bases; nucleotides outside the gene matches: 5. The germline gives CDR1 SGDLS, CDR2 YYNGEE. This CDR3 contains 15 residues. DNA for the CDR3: TGTGCCAGCAGCGTAGCGGCTAGCGGGAGTCATGAGCAGTTCTTC. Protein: CASSVAASGSHEQFF.

The CDR3 loop reads CAISGLAGGEQYF. In nucleotides, the CDR3 is TGTGCCATCAGTGGACTAGCGGGAGGTGAGCAGTACTTC. The chain is built from TRBV10-3 and TRBJ2-4; 13 bases match TRBD2. The V segment lost 4 bases and the J segment 13 bases; nucleotides outside the gene matches: 4. Germline CDR1 is ENHRY and CDR2 is SYGVKD. This CDR3 has 13 amino acids.

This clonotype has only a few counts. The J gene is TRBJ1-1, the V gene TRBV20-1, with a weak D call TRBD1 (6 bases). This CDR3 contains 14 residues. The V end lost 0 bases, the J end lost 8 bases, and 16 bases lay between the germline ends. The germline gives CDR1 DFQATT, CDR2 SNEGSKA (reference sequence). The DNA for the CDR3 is TGCAGTGCTAGAGATTTTAGGGGGAAGATCGAAGCTTTCTTT. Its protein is CSARDFRGKIEAFF.

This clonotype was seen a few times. CDR3 sequence: CASSDAAEQYF. Here the CDR3 DNA reads TGTGCCAGCAGTGACGCGGCGGAGCAGTACTTC. The rearrangement links TRBV25-1 to TRBJ2-7; D gene uncertain. Germline CDR1 MGHDK, CDR2 SYGVNS. This CDR3 contains 11 residues. V lost 3 bases and J 7 bases, leaving 7 bases between the germline ends.

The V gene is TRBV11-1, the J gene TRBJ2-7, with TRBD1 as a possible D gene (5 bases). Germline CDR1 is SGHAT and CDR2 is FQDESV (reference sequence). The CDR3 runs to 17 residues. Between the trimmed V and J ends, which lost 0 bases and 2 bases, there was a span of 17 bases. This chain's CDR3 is CASSLARQGESPYEQYF. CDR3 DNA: TGTGCCAGCAGCTTAGCTCGGCAGGGCGAAAGCCCCTACGAGCAGTACTTC.

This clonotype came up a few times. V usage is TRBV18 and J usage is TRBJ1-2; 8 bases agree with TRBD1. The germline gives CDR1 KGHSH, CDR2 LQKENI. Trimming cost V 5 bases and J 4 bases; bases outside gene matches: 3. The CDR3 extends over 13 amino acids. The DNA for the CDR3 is TGTGCCAGCTCAAATGACAGGGGCTATGGCTACACCTTC. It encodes CASSNDRGYGYTF.

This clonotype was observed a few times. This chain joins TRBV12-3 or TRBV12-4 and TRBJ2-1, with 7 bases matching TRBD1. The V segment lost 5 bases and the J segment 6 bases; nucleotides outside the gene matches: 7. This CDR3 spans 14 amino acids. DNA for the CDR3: TGTGCCAGCAGTCTACTACAGGGGTTCAATGAGCAGTTCTTC. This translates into CASSLLQGFNEQFF.

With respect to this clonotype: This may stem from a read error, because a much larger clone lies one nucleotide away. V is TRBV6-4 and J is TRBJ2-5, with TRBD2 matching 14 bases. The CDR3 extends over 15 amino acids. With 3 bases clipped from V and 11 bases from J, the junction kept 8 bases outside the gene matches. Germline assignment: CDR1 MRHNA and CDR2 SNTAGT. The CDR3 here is CASSEGLAGDNEQYF. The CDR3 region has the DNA TGTGCCAGCAGTGAGGGACTAGCGGGAGACAATGAGCAGTACTTC.

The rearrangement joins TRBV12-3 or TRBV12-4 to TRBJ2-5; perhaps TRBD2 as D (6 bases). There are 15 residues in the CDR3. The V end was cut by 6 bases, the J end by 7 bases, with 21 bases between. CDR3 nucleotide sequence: TGTGCCAGCAGCCTACACCGGGCCGTGGAGGGGACCCAGTACTTC. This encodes CASSLHRAVEGTQYF.

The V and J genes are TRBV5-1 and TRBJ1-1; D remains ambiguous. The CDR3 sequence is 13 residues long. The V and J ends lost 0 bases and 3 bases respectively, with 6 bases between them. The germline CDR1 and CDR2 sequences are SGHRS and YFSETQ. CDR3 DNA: TGCGCCAGCAGCTTGGCTCCGGACACTGAAGCTTTCTTT. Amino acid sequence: CASSLAPDTEAFF.

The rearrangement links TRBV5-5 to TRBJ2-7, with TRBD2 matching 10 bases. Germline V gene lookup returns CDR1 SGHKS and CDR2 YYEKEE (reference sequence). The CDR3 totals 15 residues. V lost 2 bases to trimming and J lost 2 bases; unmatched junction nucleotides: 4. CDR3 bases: TGTGCCAGCAGCTTCGGACTAGCGGCTACCTACGAGCAGTACTTC. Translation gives CASSFGLAATYEQYF.

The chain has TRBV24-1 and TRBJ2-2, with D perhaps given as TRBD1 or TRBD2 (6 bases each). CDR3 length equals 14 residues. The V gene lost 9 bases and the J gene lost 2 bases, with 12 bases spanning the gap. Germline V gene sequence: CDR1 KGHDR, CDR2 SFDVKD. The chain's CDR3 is CATSAGHNTGELFF. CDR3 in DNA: TGTGCCACCTCGGCGGGACACAACACCGGGGAGCTGTTTTTT.

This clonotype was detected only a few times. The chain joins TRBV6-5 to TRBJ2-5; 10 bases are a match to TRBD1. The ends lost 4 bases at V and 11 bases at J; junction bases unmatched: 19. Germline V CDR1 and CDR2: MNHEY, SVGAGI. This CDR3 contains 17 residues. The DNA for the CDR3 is TGTGCCAGCAGTTTTTCTCGTGGGACAGGGGCCGTACATGAGCAGTACTTC. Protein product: CASSFSRGTGAVHEQYF.

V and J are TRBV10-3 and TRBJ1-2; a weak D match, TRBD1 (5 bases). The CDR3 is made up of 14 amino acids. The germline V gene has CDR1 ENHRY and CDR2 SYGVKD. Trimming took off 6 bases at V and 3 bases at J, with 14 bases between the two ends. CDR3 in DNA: TGTGCCATCAGGGAGGGGCCCGAGGACTATGGCTACACCTTC. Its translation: CAIREGPEDYGYTF.

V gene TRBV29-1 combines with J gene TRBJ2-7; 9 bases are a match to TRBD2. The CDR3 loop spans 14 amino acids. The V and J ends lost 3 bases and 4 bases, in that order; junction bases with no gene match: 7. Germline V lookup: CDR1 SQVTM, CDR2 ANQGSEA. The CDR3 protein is CSVESRAGGYEQYF. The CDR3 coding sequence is TGCAGCGTTGAGTCAAGGGCGGGAGGGTACGAGCAGTACTTC.

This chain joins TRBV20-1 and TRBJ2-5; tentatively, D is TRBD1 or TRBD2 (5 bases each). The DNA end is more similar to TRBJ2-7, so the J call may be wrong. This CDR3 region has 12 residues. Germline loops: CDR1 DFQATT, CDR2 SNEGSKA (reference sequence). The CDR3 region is CSARADTYEQYF. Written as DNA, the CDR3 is TGCAGTGCCCGAGCGGACACCTACGAGCAGTACTTC.

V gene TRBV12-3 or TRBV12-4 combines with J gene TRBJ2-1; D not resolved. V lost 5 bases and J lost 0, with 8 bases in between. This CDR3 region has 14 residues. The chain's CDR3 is CASSTRDSYNEQFF. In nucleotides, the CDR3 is TGTGCCAGCAGTACCCGAGACTCCTACAATGAGCAGTTCTTC.